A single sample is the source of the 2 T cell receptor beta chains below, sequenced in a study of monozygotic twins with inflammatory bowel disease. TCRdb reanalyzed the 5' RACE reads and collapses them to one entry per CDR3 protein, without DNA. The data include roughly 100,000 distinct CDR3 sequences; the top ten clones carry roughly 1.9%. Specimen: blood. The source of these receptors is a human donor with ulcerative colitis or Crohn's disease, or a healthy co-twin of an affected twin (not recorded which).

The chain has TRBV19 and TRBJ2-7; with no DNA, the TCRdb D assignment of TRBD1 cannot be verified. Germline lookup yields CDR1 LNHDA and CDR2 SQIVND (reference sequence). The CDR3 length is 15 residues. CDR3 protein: CASSHTGTGNYEQYF. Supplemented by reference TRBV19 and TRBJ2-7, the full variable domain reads DGGITQSPKYLFRKEGQNVTLSCEQNLNHDAMYWYRQDPGQGLRLIYYSQIVNDFQKGDIAEGYSVSREKKESFPLTVTSAQKNPTAFYLCASSHTGTGNYEQYFGPGTRLTVT.

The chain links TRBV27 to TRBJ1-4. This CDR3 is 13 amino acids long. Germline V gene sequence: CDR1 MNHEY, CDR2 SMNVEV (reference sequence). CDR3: CASVGGTASTMFF. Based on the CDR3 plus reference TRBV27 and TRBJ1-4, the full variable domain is EAQVTQNPRYLITVTGKKLTVTCSQNMNHEYMSWYRQDPGLGLRQIYYSMNVEVTDKGDVPEGYKVSRKEKRNFPLILESPSPNQTSLYFCASVGGTASTMFFGSGTQLSVL.